Listed below are T cell receptor beta chains from one sample, sequenced in a study of cytomegalovirus exposure and HLA in healthy donors. Measured with immunoSEQ multiplex PCR; TCRdb has only the in-frame clones, and not every one. The table records 140,000 or so clones, around 9.6% of them present only once. Sequencing was carried out using PBMCs. The receptors stem from a male donor in good health and CMV-seronegative. CDR3s leave out the opening cysteine and the closing phenylalanine or tryptophan. Fields, in order: CDR3 protein, V gene.

CDR3 protein: ASSIEAGVADTQY; V gene: TRBV19
CDR3 protein: ASSPRVNTEAF; V gene: TRBV28
CDR3 protein: ASSLPTPGADTQY; V gene: TRBV6-6
CDR3 protein: ASSQTGSLGPEQPQH; V gene: TRBV5-6
CDR3 protein: ASSLGTSANNEQF; V gene: TRBV11-2
CDR3 protein: ASSIIRLADSHTQY; V gene: TRBV19
CDR3 protein: ASSLSDYGYT; V gene: TRBV28
CDR3 protein: ASSQAWTGDYGYT; V gene: TRBV4-3
CDR3 protein: ASSLPGTFFEQY; V gene: TRBV2
CDR3 protein: ASSSTGGDYGYT; V gene: TRBV28
CDR3 protein: ASSWDRVRGEAF; V gene: TRBV11-2
CDR3 protein: ASSQGRAGINTGELF; V gene: TRBV4-1
CDR3 protein: ASSGEQGDLETQY; V gene: TRBV2
CDR3 protein: ASSQVGQGPNTGELF; V gene: TRBV4-1
CDR3 protein: ASSLQTGSYNEQF; V gene: TRBV4-2
CDR3 protein: ASGRPGQSYEQY; V gene: TRBV28
CDR3 protein: ASRAQGANTGELF; V gene: TRBV2
CDR3 protein: ASKGTWNTGELF; V gene: TRBV6-1
CDR3 protein: SVRTGSSYNEQF; V gene: TRBV29-1
CDR3 protein: ASSLVVAEAF; V gene: TRBV7-9
CDR3 protein: ASSGLRGATYEQY; V gene: TRBV10-2
CDR3 protein: SVESGGKNIQY; V gene: TRBV29-1
CDR3 protein: ASSQTGANEKLF; V gene: TRBV6-5
CDR3 protein: ASSHGGVEVSDGYT; V gene: TRBV4-2
CDR3 protein: ASSQDRGLRNEQF; V gene: TRBV4-3
CDR3 protein: ASSTDLTWQPQH; V gene: TRBV6-1
CDR3 protein: ASSGPGQGTKLF; V gene: TRBV6-1
CDR3 protein: SVGQRGTEAF; V gene: TRBV29-1
CDR3 protein: ASSLVGGLAGTSEQF; V gene: TRBV5-1
CDR3 protein: SVESGGGYYGYT; V gene: TRBV29-1
CDR3 protein: AWIREVERGELF; V gene: TRBV30
CDR3 protein: SATRHPGNTIY; V gene: TRBV29-1
CDR3 protein: ASSQVWLAGNTEAF; V gene: TRBV4-3
CDR3 protein: ASSLAGGGGYNEQF; V gene: TRBV7-2
CDR3 protein: ASSLGLAGSYEQY; V gene: TRBV27
CDR3 protein: ASSFRLADTQY; V gene: TRBV6-5
CDR3 protein: ASSLLGLRQNTEAF; V gene: TRBV27
CDR3 protein: ASSLPEGYEQY; V gene: TRBV28
CDR3 protein: ASSQDKRNGNEQF; V gene: TRBV4-3
CDR3 protein: ASSVLQGEGADTQY; V gene: TRBV9
CDR3 protein: ASSSHRQKTGNTIY; V gene: TRBV9
CDR3 protein: ASRDPYRGKYGYT; V gene: TRBV19
CDR3 protein: ASSLTFGASYGYT; V gene: TRBV5-4
CDR3 protein: ASSVRLAGGQY; V gene: TRBV9
CDR3 protein: ASSQGTGVGGYT; V gene: TRBV4-3
CDR3 protein: ASSYLAGELF; V gene: TRBV6-5